The clone carrying this T cell receptor beta chain was detected only a few times. The record originates from a study of PD-L1 blockade in urothelial cancer. Study overall: The researchers analyzed blood 3 weeks (second dose) and 6 weeks after treatment start.

This sample's time point: pretreatment peripheral blood. A total of 1 to 8 samples per patient were collected pretreatment and on-treatment. With 4 bases clipped from V and 4 bases from J, the junction kept 9 bases outside the gene matches. In germline, CDR1 is SGHNT, CDR2 YYREEE (reference sequence). The CDR3 extends over 16 amino acids. Method: immunoSEQ multiplex PCR; TCRdb's copy keeps in-frame clones and lacks some. The sample gives approximately 55,000 clones, 70% to 90% of which show up once; about 20% is in the top ten. The chain has TRBV5-4 and TRBJ2-2, with 8 positions matching TRBD2. The sample consisted of PBMCs, taken around atezolizumab (anti-PD-L1) treatment. This clonotype originated in a man aged 55-75 years with urothelial cancer. The CDR3 region is CASSDGTSGFTGELFF. CDR3 bases: TGTGCCAGCAGCGACGGCACTAGCGGTTTCACCGGGGAGCTGTTTTTT.